What follows describes a single T cell receptor beta chain. The sample contains more than one DNA sequence encoding this CDR3. Some clones are missing from TCRdb's copy, which holds only in-frame ones; the method was immunoSEQ multiplex PCR. The sample contains 28,000 or so clones, 82% of which appear only once. This entry comes from a study of blood T cell repertoires in COVID-19. Study-level information: The samples span acute and convalescent COVID-19 from the United States, Italy and Spain. PBMCs, B-cell-depleted T cells, or T cells were the source of the cDNA or gDNA that made up the material.

Looked up from germline, CDR1 is SGHAT and CDR2 is FQNNGV. V shed 2 bases and J shed 0 bases, with 16 bases lying between them. The CDR3 is 18 amino acids. This TCR was recovered from a human donor in a cohort sampled during active COVID-19. The chain couples TRBV11-2 to TRBJ2-2; D might be TRBD2 (7 bases). Sequenced input: peripheral blood. CDR3 DNA sequence: TGTGCCAGCAGCTTAAGGCGGAGGGGGGGCGCGAACACCGGGGAGCTGTTTTTT. Its translation is CASSLRRRGGANTGELFF.